The T cell receptor beta chain described here comes from a study of T cell clonotyping in hematopoietic cell transplantation. Generated by immunoSEQ multiplex PCR, the TCRdb table keeps only in-frame clones and is missing some. The sample yields more than 10,000 clones, around 68% seen once. Points from the study as a whole: Pathologically expanded recipient clonotypes increased progressively from day 30 to day 180 as diversity fell. At the given depth, recipient repertoires were over 95% de novo clonotypes. Without cell sorting, CD4 versus CD8 contributions remain unresolved.

This CDR3 spans 14 amino acids. Germline CDR1 and CDR2: KGHSH and LQKENI. Trimming took off 2 bases at V and 8 bases at J, with 12 bases between the two ends. Concerning this clone: Its target is not known.

The sequencing here drew on peripheral blood mononuclear cells, taken 180 days after allogeneic stem cell transplant. The receptor comes from a male patient aged 60 to 75 who had an allogeneic stem cell transplant from an unrelated donor, so the T cells may come from the graft donor. Some clones in this sample may be carry-over from other donors' samples. The gene calls are TRBV18 and TRBJ1-4, with D possibly being TRBD1 (5 bases). CDR3: CASSPFWTLEKLFF. CDR3 DNA: TGTGCCAGCTCACCATTCTGGACACTAGAAAAACTGTTTTTT.